Listed below are T cell receptor beta chains from one sample, sequenced in a study of radiation and T cells in renal cell carcinoma. The method was immunoSEQ multiplex PCR; TCRdb's version includes in-frame clones alone and lacks a portion of them. The table lists more than 20,000 clones, more than 65% of them singletons, with 31% in the top ten. The sample consisted of blood, taken from a patient whose treatment included radiotherapy and nephrectomy. All receptors derive from a man in his fifties or sixties with renal cell carcinoma. Each CDR3 is given with its conserved first and last residue. A D gene is named only where the DNA matches it firmly. Expanded clones are given a class, and other clones once, few, many or no size at all.

TRBD2	TRBV29-1	NA	TRBJ2-1	TGCAGCGTTTTGAGCGGGAGAGTTAACAATGAGCAGTTCTTC	CSVLSGRVNNEQFF
TRBD1	TRBV28	NA	TRBJ2-5	TGTGCCAGCAGTTTAACCCTACAGGGGGCCAGGGAGACCCAGTACTTC	CASSLTLQGARETQYF
NA	TRBV19	NA	TRBJ1-1	TGTGCCAGTAGTTCGAGCTTACTAAACACTGAAGCTTTCTTT	CASSSSLLNTEAFF
NA	TRBV5-1	NA	TRBJ2-1	TGCGCCAGCAGCTTCGAAGCTAGCCCTTACAATGAGCAGTTCTTC	CASSFEASPYNEQFF
NA	TRBV27	NA	TRBJ1-3	TGTGCCAGCAGTTTGAGGTCCGGAGGAAACACCATATATTTT	CASSLRSGGNTIYF
NA	TRBV4-1	NA	TRBJ2-7	TGCGCCAGCAGCCAAGACCCAATACGGGGATTGGACTCCTACGAGCAGTACTTC	CASSQDPIRGLDSYEQYF
TRBD2	TRBV5-5	NA	TRBJ2-7	TGTGCCAGCAGCTTGGGCGGGAGGCCCAGCTCCTACGAGCAGTACTTC	CASSLGGRPSSYEQYF
NA	TRBV2	few	TRBJ1-5	TGTGCCAGCACCTTTACAGGGAGTCAGCCCCAGCATTTT	CASTFTGSQPQHF
NA	TRBV18	NA	TRBJ2-3	TGTGCCAGCTCCTATAGCGGTAGCACAGATACGCAGTATTTT	CASSYSGSTDTQYF
NA	TRBV5-1	NA	TRBJ2-7	TGCGCCAGCAGCTTGGAGTCTCACGAGCAGTACTTC	CASSLESHEQYF
NA	TRBV30	NA	TRBJ1-5	TGTGCCTGGAGTCAGGAGGGGAAGCAGCCCCAGCATTTT	CAWSQEGKQPQHF
TRBD1	TRBV5-1	NA	TRBJ2-4	TGCGCCAGCAGCTTGGCCCACTCGGGACAGGGAAACATTCAGTACTTC	CASSLAHSGQGNIQYF
NA	TRBV19	NA	TRBJ2-3	TGTGCCAGTACCGACAGGTCCACAGATACGCAGTATTTT	CASTDRSTDTQYF
NA	TRBV30	NA	TRBJ1-5	TGTGCCTGGAGTGTACTTCAGGGAGGCAATCAGCCCCAGCATTTT	CAWSVLQGGNQPQHF
NA	TRBV5-1	NA	TRBJ2-7	TGCGCCAGCAGCTTGAGGACAGACACCTACGAGCAGTACTTC	CASSLRTDTYEQYF
NA	TRBV5-5	NA	TRBJ1-4	TGTGCCAGCAGACCCGGGACCTATAATGAAAAACTGTTTTTT	CASRPGTYNEKLFF
TRBD1	TRBV7-9	NA	TRBJ2-1	TGTGCCAGCAGCTTGGGACAGGGGGCTGTGAATGAGCAGTTCTTC	CASSLGQGAVNEQFF
TRBD2	TRBV5-4	once	TRBJ2-1	TGTGCCAGCAGCTTTAGCGGGGGATCCTACAATGAGCAGTTCTTC	CASSFSGGSYNEQFF
NA	TRBV10-3	NA	TRBJ1-1	TGTGCCATCAGTGAGTTATTTGGACGGCAGAACACTGAAGCTTTCTTT	CAISELFGRQNTEAFF
NA	TRBV5-1	NA	TRBJ2-2	TGCGCCAGCACCTTGAGAGGGGTTAATACCGGGGAGCTGTTTTTT	CASTLRGVNTGELFF
TRBD1	TRBV11-2	NA	TRBJ2-7	TGTGCCAGCAAAGAGGCCGGGACAGGGGTGTACGAGCAGTACTTC	CASKEAGTGVYEQYF
NA	TRBV27	few	TRBJ1-3	TGTGCCAGCAGGCCTTCAGGGTCCTACTCTGGAAACACCATATATTTT	CASRPSGSYSGNTIYF
NA	TRBV27	NA	TRBJ1-2	TGTGCCAGCAGCCCATCGGGACTCTCACATGGCTACACCTTC	CASSPSGLSHGYTF
TRBD1	TRBV9	NA	TRBJ1-2	TGTGCCAGCAGCAGCTGGACAGGGCCCTATGGCTACACCTTC	CASSSWTGPYGYTF
TRBD2	TRBV7-2	NA	TRBJ2-1	TGTGCCAGCAGCTCAAACCCATACGCGGGAGGAGTCCACAATGAGCAGTTCTTC	CASSSNPYAGGVHNEQFF
TRBD2	TRBV7-6	once	TRBJ2-1	TGTGCCAGCAGCCGACGGACTAGGGAATTTATCGGTGAGCAGTTCTTC	CASSRRTREFIGEQFF
TRBD2	TRBV4-3	NA	TRBJ2-7	TGCGCCAGCAGCCTCGCGACTAGCGGGAGCTACGAGCAGTACTTC	CASSLATSGSYEQYF
TRBD2	TRBV7-2	NA	TRBJ2-1	TGTGCCAGCAGCGTGGGACTAGCGTCCTACAATGAGCAGTTCTTC	CASSVGLASYNEQFF
NA	TRBV6-6	once	TRBJ2-5	TGTGCCAGCAGTTACTCGCGGGACACAATCCAAGAGACCCAGTACTTC	CASSYSRDTIQETQYF
TRBD1	TRBV7-2	NA	TRBJ1-2	TGTGCCAGCAGCTTAGGGGGGACAGTTCCGAATGGCTACACCTTC	CASSLGGTVPNGYTF
NA	TRBV13	NA	TRBJ2-7	TGTGCCAGCAGTTCCGGACCTGCCAGAAACTACGAGCAGTACTTC	CASSSGPARNYEQYF
TRBD2	TRBV7-9	NA	TRBJ2-1	TGTGCCAGCAGCTTACTAGCGGGAGGGCCGGGTGAGCAGTTCTTC	CASSLLAGGPGEQFF
TRBD1	TRBV5-1	NA	TRBJ2-5	TGCGCCAGCAGCGCAATACAGGGGTTCCGAGAGACCCAGTACTTC	CASSAIQGFRETQYF
TRBD2	TRBV5-8	NA	TRBJ2-1	TGTGCCAGCAGCTTAGGACTAGCGGGAGATTCTGAGCAGTTCTTC	CASSLGLAGDSEQFF
TRBD1	TRBV7-9	NA	TRBJ2-1	TGTGCCAGCAGCTCAACAGGGGGCTTTCACAATGAGCAGTTCTTC	CASSSTGGFHNEQFF
NA	TRBV5-6	once	TRBJ2-7	TGTGCCAGCAGCTTTAGGGCCGGGGGAGGCAACGAGCAGTACTTC	CASSFRAGGGNEQYF
NA	TRBV7-2	NA	TRBJ2-2	TGTGCCAGCACCCTAATCACCGGGGAGCTGTTTTTT	CASTLITGELFF
NA	TRBV4-1	few	TRBJ1-1	TGCGCCAGCAGCCAGGTAGGGGGTAGGGTCACTGAAGCTTTCTTT	CASSQVGGRVTEAFF
NA	TRBV4-2	NA	TRBJ2-7	TGTGCCAGCAGCCAAGTGGCGGCTTCCGCCTACGAGCAGTACTTC	CASSQVAASAYEQYF
TRBD2	TRBV10-3	NA	TRBJ2-2	TGTGCCATCAGTGAGCTAGCGGGGGTGAACACCGGGGAGCTGTTTTTT	CAISELAGVNTGELFF
TRBD1	TRBV2	once	TRBJ1-4	TGTGCCAGCACGAACCTAAGGCACAGGGGTGTTTTTCAAAAACAAGATAATGAAAAACTGTTTTTT	CASTNLRHRGVFQKQDNEKLFF
TRBD2	TRBV6-1	NA	TRBJ2-1	TGTGCCAGCACCCCCGGGCTAGCGGGTTACAATGAGCAGTTCTTC	CASTPGLAGYNEQFF
TRBD1	TRBV19	NA	TRBJ1-1	TGTGCCAGTAGCCCGGACAGGATATACAACCCGGGCACTGAAGCTTTCTTT	CASSPDRIYNPGTEAFF
NA	TRBV5-6	NA	TRBJ1-1	TGTGCCAGCAGCTTGATCGGCACTGAAGCTTTCTTT	CASSLIGTEAFF
TRBD1	TRBV5-1	NA	TRBJ2-7	TGCGCCAGCAGCTTGGAGCTGCCGGGACAGATGATATACGAGCAGTACTTC	CASSLELPGQMIYEQYF
NA	TRBV12-5	NA	TRBJ2-3	TGTGCTAGTGGTTTGGTACTCGACAGCACAGATACGCAGTATTTT	CASGLVLDSTDTQYF
NA	TRBV21-1	NA	TRBJ2-2	TGTGCCAGCAGCAAAGTACAGGGGACTAGCGGGAGCACCCTAGGGAAGTGCGGGGAGCTGTTTTTT	CASSKVQGTSGSTLGKCGELFF
NA	TRBV18	once	TRBJ2-1	TGTGCCAGCTCACCATTTCAGGGGTTGGACAATGAGCAGTTCTTC	CASSPFQGLDNEQFF
NA	TRBV11-2	NA	TRBJ2-7	TGTGCCAGCAGCTTAGATCAGGAGAGTGCCCACGAGCAGTACTTC	CASSLDQESAHEQYF
TRBD1	TRBV5-4	NA	TRBJ2-7	TGTGCCAGCAGACCTGACAGGGCCTCCAACGAGCAGTACTTC	CASRPDRASNEQYF
TRBD1	TRBV27	NA	TRBJ2-1	TGTGCCAGCAGTTTATCGGGCCAGGGGGCGATCAATGAGCAGTTCTTC	CASSLSGQGAINEQFF